The clone carrying this T cell receptor (beta chain) occurred a few times. Its antigen is currently unknown. J lost 7 bases, V lost 0 bases, and 5 bases had no gene match. Germline V gene sequence: CDR1 DFQATT, CDR2 SNEGSKA (reference sequence). The CDR3 consists of 14 residues. This specimen belongs to a study of post-analysis software for immune sequencing data. Whole-study findings and limits: Pronounced co-clustering by F measure was evident among identically batched samples. Comparison of patients with controls showed about 5 TRBV segments more frequent in patients, TRBV5-6, TRBV5-1 and TRBV20-1 among them.

Included in the TCR beta cDNA libraries were unique molecular identifiers. Once about 0.85 to 10 million T cells were used, roughly 0.5 million cDNA molecules resulted. MiXCR, run by TCRdb on the PCR reads, gives a single entry per CDR3 protein. The repertoire holds around 200,000 distinct CDR3 sequences, with around 30% as singletons. The specimen was blood. This TCR was sampled from a girl younger than 18 with multiple sclerosis. The chain uses TRBV20-1 and TRBJ1-4, with TRBD1 identical over 7 bases. The CDR3 sequence: CSARDYRGGEKLFF. The DNA for the CDR3 is TGCAGTGCTAGAGATTACAGGGGCGGTGAAAAACTGTTTTTT.